This TCR beta chain was documented in a study of blood T cells in healthy people across ages. Healthy Russian Caucasian donors spanned ages about 6 to 100 years. RNA extraction gave at least 5 micrograms of total RNA per sample. A second roughly 6 to 11 cycle PCR used barcoded and J-beta primers. TCRdb processed the 5' RACE reads anew with MiXCR; each CDR3 protein has one entry. The sample yields about 680,000 distinct CDR3 sequences, over 45% seen once. The germline gives CDR1 SGHAT, CDR2 FQDESV (reference sequence). The CDR3 is 14 residues long. V shed 10 bases, J shed 3 bases, and the junction held 11 bases outside the gene matches.

This sequence was found in an older woman in good health. V is TRBV11-1 and J is TRBJ2-5; 7 positions agree with TRBD1. What was sequenced was blood. This CDR3 reads CATGTGAGKETQYF. The CDR3 coding sequence is TGTGCCACCGGTACAGGGGCAGGAAAAGAGACCCAGTACTTC.